Shown below are 5 T cell receptor beta chains from a single sample sequenced in a study of shared clonotypes between healthy human individuals. Assay used: immunoSEQ multiplex PCR; TCRdb lists only in-frame clones, some missing. The table records about 110,000 clones, more than 65% of them present only once. Sequences were obtained from memory CD8+ T cells sorted from blood. Stated subset: CD45RO+ cells pooled with CCR7-negative TemRA cells. The receptors shown here come from a woman in her twenties or thirties in good health.

The gene calls are TRBV20-1 and TRBJ1-2; D not resolved. V was pared by 6 bases and J by 11 bases, with 13 bases between. Germline V CDR1 and CDR2: DFQATT, SNEGSKA (reference sequence). The CDR3 is 10 amino acids. The CDR3 loop reads CSAIYMSYTF. CDR3 nucleotides: TGCAGTGCGATATATATGAGTTACACCTTC.

This clone was seen once. V is TRBV4-1 and J is TRBJ2-7; 8 bases line up with TRBD2. V was pared by 8 bases and J by 4 bases, with 13 bases of the junction left unmatched. The CDR3 is made up of 15 amino acids. Germline CDR1 and CDR2: MGHRA and YSYEKL. CDR3 sequence reads: CASWGEKREFYEQYF. The DNA of the CDR3 is TGCGCCAGCTGGGGCGAGAAGCGGGAGTTTTACGAGCAGTACTTC.

Many counts were recorded for this clone. This rearrangement joins TRBV5-1 to TRBJ2-7; TRBD1 aligns across 7 bases. The ends lost 0 bases at V and 2 bases at J; junction bases unmatched: 5. The CDR3 has 15 amino acids. CDR1 SGHRS and CDR2 YFSETQ come from the germline V gene. The CDR3 here is CASSLAGTEAYEQYF. DNA of the CDR3: TGCGCCAGCAGCTTGGCAGGGACAGAAGCCTACGAGCAGTACTTC.

The chain links TRBV11-2 to TRBJ2-7; D not resolved. V lost 1 base and J 4 bases, leaving 14 bases between the germline ends. Germline lookup yields CDR1 SGHAT and CDR2 FQNNGV. The CDR3 sequence is 15 residues long. CDR3 nucleotide sequence: TGTGCCAGCAGCTTAGGCTACGGACGTTGGTACGAGCAGTACTTC. This codes for CASSLGYGRWYEQYF.

The chain uses TRBV13 and TRBJ1-1; no reliable D call. Germline CDR1 is PRHDT and CDR2 is FYEKMQ (reference sequence). The V end was cut by 5 bases, the J end by 10 bases, with 11 bases between. The CDR3 consists of 11 residues. The CDR3 DNA sequence: TGTGCCAGCAGCGGAGGAAAAGGAGCTTTCTTT. This sequence encodes CASSGGKGAFF. Filled out from reference TRBV13 and TRBJ1-1, the complete variable domain reads AAGVIQSPRHLIKEKRETATLKCYPIPRHDTVYWYQQGPGQDPQFLISFYEKMQSDKGSIPDRFSAQQFSDYHSELNMSSLELGDSALYFCASSGGKGAFFGQGTRLTVV.